A selection of T cell receptor beta chains follows, all from one sample in a study of blood T cells in healthy people across ages. TCRdb analysed the 5' RACE reads with MiXCR anew, one entry per CDR3 protein. The data contain roughly 1.6 million distinct CDR3 sequences, 34% of them singletons. Sequences were obtained from blood. These receptors were obtained from a woman in her twenties or thirties in good health. Both conserved end residues are part of each CDR3. The order of the fields is D gene, V gene, J gene, clone size, CDR3 protein, CDR3 DNA. The D gene is left open where the match is weak. Not every row has a clone size; where given, it reads once, few, many or a size class.

TRBD2,TRBV11-2,TRBJ2-3,-,CASSTRTSGMRTDTQYF,TGTGCCAGCAGCACCCGGACTAGCGGGATGCGCACAGATACGCAGTATTTT
-,TRBV6-5,TRBJ1-1,-,CASSYMGEAFF,TGTGCCAGCAGTTACATGGGGGAAGCTTTCTTT
TRBD2,TRBV6-4,TRBJ2-3,many,CASSDSASGGTDTQYF,TGTGCCAGCAGTGACTCGGCTAGCGGGGGCACAGATACGCAGTATTTT
-,TRBV3-1,TRBJ2-3,few,CASSHPSNADTQYF,TGTGCCAGCAGCCATCCTAGCAACGCAGATACGCAGTATTTT
-,TRBV20-1,TRBJ1-2,few,CSARKGEVLWGYTF,TGCAGTGCTAGGAAGGGGGAAGTTTTGTGGGGCTACACCTTC
-,TRBV24-1,TRBJ2-1,-,CATSDRLASYNEQFF,TGTGCCACCAGTGATAGGCTAGCGTCCTACAATGAGCAGTTCTTC
-,TRBV7-8,TRBJ2-7,few,CASGPGSGSYEQYF,TGTGCCAGCGGACCTGGCTCAGGGTCCTACGAGCAGTACTTC
-,TRBV4-1,TRBJ1-2,-,CASSPKLLSGRTHGYTF,TGCGCCAGCAGCCCTAAATTACTCTCGGGGAGGACGCATGGCTACACCTTC
-,TRBV15,TRBJ2-3,-,CATSRNRDMADTQYF,TGTGCCACCAGCAGAAACAGGGATATGGCAGATACGCAGTATTTT
TRBD2,TRBV6-1,TRBJ2-5,few,CASSGFWREGRETQYF,TGTGCCAGCAGTGGCTTTTGGCGGGAGGGCCGGGAGACCCAGTACTTC
-,TRBV6-5,TRBJ1-4,-,CASSWRTVSTNEKLFF,TGTGCCAGCAGTTGGAGGACAGTCTCAACTAATGAAAAACTGTTTTTT
-,TRBV12-3/TRBV12-4,TRBJ1-1,-,CASKNLGQAFF,TGTGCCAGCAAGAACCTGGGGCAAGCTTTCTTT
-,TRBV12-3/TRBV12-4,TRBJ2-1,once,CASSFPQLNGNEQFF,TGTGCCAGCAGTTTCCCGCAACTCAACGGCAATGAGCAGTTCTTC
-,TRBV4-1,TRBJ2-7,-,CASSQDNYLRDEQYF,TGCGCCAGCAGCCAAGATAACTATCTCAGGGACGAGCAGTACTTC
TRBD1,TRBV6-6,TRBJ1-6,-,CASSRGQASPPHF,TGTGCCAGCAGTCGGGGACAGGCTTCACCCCCCCACTTT
TRBD2,TRBV5-6,TRBJ2-1,few,CASSLARHEWTSGRGNEQFF,TGTGCCAGCAGCTTGGCACGTCATGAATGGACTAGCGGGAGAGGGAATGAGCAGTTCTTC
-,TRBV6-6,TRBJ1-2,-,CASNKDTTYYGYSF,TGTGCCAGCAATAAGGACACTACGTACTATGGCTACTCCTTC
TRBD1,TRBV5-1,TRBJ2-1,-,CAGSLDTGTGGNEQFF,TGCGCCGGCAGCTTGGACACCGGGACAGGTGGGAATGAGCAGTTCTTC
TRBD2,TRBV20-1,TRBJ2-3,-,CSAGALLAGGGMGTDTQYF,TGCAGTGCCGGCGCGCTCCTAGCGGGGGGTGGTATGGGCACAGATACGCAGTATTTT
-,TRBV6-1,TRBJ1-2,-,CASGRTLYGYTF,TGTGCCAGCGGGCGCACTCTCTATGGCTACACCTTC
-,TRBV28,TRBJ2-5,many,CASSPTGRLETQYF,TGTGCCAGCAGTCCGACAGGGAGGCTCGAGACCCAGTACTTC
-,TRBV3-1,TRBJ2-5,many,CASSQGRGAQETQYF,TGTGCCAGCAGCCAAGGACGGGGAGCCCAAGAGACCCAGTACTTC
-,TRBV11-2,TRBJ2-1,-,CASSRLWTAVNKQFF,TGTGCCAGCAGTCGACTTTGGACAGCAGTTAATAAGCAGTTCTTC
-,TRBV12-3/TRBV12-4,TRBJ2-5,few,CASSSQVFETQYF,TGTGCCAGCAGTTCACAGGTATTCGAGACCCAGTACTTC
-,TRBV20-1,TRBJ2-6,-,CSARAETGANVLTF,TGCAGTGCTAGAGCGGAGACTGGGGCCAACGTCCTGACTTTC
-,TRBV15,TRBJ1-4,few,CATSRGEGTNEKLFF,TGTGCCACCAGCAGAGGGGAAGGAACTAATGAAAAACTGTTTTTT
-,TRBV11-2,TRBJ2-2,-,CASNGLGSSNTGELFF,TGTGCCAGCAACGGACTCGGCTCATCGAACACCGGGGAGCTGTTTTTT
-,TRBV6-5,TRBJ2-3,-,CASSSRPTLKQGYTDTQYF,TGTGCCAGCAGTTCTCGACCCACCCTAAAGCAGGGGTACACAGATACGCAGTATTTT
TRBD2,TRBV20-1,TRBJ2-6,-,CSASTSATSGANVPTF,TGCAGTGCTAGTACTAGCGCAACCTCTGGGGCCAACGTCCCGACTTTC
-,TRBV20-1,TRBJ2-1,many,CSTYNEQFF,TGCAGTACTTACAATGAGCAGTTCTTC
-,TRBV7-3,TRBJ2-5,few,CASSSIAAGAQYF,TGTGCCAGCAGCTCGATCGCGGCTGGGGCCCAGTACTTC
TRBD1,TRBV7-6,TRBJ2-7,-,CASSPYRGADEQYF,TGTGCCAGCAGCCCCTACAGGGGAGCGGACGAGCAGTACTTC
-,TRBV2,TRBJ1-1,-,CASSEGAQRRAFF,TGTGCCAGCAGTGAAGGGGCACAGCGACGGGCTTTCTTT
TRBD2,TRBV29-1,TRBJ2-3,-,CSDSGTRGGTQYF,TGCAGCGACAGCGGGACCCGCGGAGGTACGCAGTATTTT
TRBD2,TRBV20-1,TRBJ2-7,-,CSALAGGPSSYEQYF,TGCAGTGCCCTAGCGGGGGGACCCAGCTCCTACGAGCAGTACTTC
TRBD1,TRBV7-9,TRBJ2-3,-,CASSELGQGFSDTQYF,TGTGCCAGCAGCGAACTTGGACAGGGGTTTTCAGATACGCAGTATTTT
-,TRBV15,TRBJ2-2,many,CATSRVLQRVSGGELFF,TGTGCCACCAGCAGAGTTTTACAGAGGGTCTCGGGCGGGGAGCTGTTTTTT
-,TRBV6-5,TRBJ2-1,-,CASSYKRASYNEQFF,TGTGCCAGCAGTTACAAGAGGGCCTCCTACAATGAGCAGTTCTTC
TRBD2,TRBV11-2,TRBJ2-2,-,CASSPLRGGAAGELFF,TGTGCCAGCAGTCCATTGCGCGGGGGGGCCGCCGGGGAGCTGTTTTTT
TRBD1,TRBV5-1,TRBJ1-1,-,CASSLGRTGLAEAFF,TGCGCCAGCAGCTTGGGACGGACAGGGCTCGCTGAAGCTTTCTTT
-,TRBV21-1,TRBJ2-1,-,CASSDPSANEQFF,TGTGCCAGCAGCGATCCCTCAGCCAATGAGCAGTTCTTC
TRBD1,TRBV24-1,TRBJ1-2,many,CATSDRTGDYGYTF,TGTGCCACCAGTGATCGGACAGGGGACTATGGCTACACCTTC
TRBD2,TRBV20-1,TRBJ2-7,few,CSASRRLAGGMYEQYF,TGCAGTGCTAGTCGGCGACTAGCGGGAGGAATGTACGAGCAGTACTTC
TRBD2,TRBV7-3,TRBJ2-1,few,CTSSGLAGVNEQFF,TGTACCAGCAGCGGTCTAGCGGGGGTCAATGAGCAGTTCTTC
-,TRBV7-8,TRBJ2-7,-,CASSPFQEQYF,TGTGCCAGCAGCCCATTTCAGGAGCAGTACTTC
TRBD1,TRBV6-6,TRBJ2-4,-,CASSLMGQVPKNIQYF,TGTGCCAGCAGTCTCATGGGACAGGTACCCAAAAACATTCAGTACTTC
TRBD2,TRBV18,TRBJ2-7,-,CASSASGSYREQYF,TGTGCCAGCTCAGCTAGCGGGAGTTACCGCGAGCAGTACTTC
-,TRBV5-5,TRBJ2-3,-,CASSLGPTASTDTQYF,TGTGCCAGCAGCTTGGGCCCGACAGCTAGCACAGATACGCAGTATTTT
-,TRBV4-1,TRBJ2-1,few,CASSRGGLLQPYNEQFF,TGCGCCAGCAGCCGAGGTGGTTTGCTGCAGCCCTACAATGAGCAGTTCTTC
-,TRBV18,TRBJ2-7,-,CASSPRQRSSYEQYF,TGTGCCAGCTCACCACGGCAGCGGTCTTCCTACGAGCAGTACTTC
TRBD1,TRBV5-5,TRBJ1-1,-,CASTKTGGSWTEAFF,TGTGCCAGCACCAAGACAGGGGGGTCGTGGACTGAAGCTTTCTTT